The entry below gives a single T cell receptor beta chain sequence along with its context. Its antigen remains unknown. This entry is derived from a study of shared clonotypes between healthy human individuals. Study overall: Donors had three CD4 naive, three CD4 memory, two CD8 naive and one CD8 memory plate apiece. Study findings and constraints: Sampling was confined to blood; repertoires within tissues likely differ.

Genomic DNA of each subset was evenly split across several immunoSEQ plates. The input for sorted-subset replicate PCRs was approximately 210 ng DNA, 30,000 or so T cell genomes. The assay was immunoSEQ multiplex PCR, and TCRdb's table has in-frame clones only and misses some. Among hundreds of thousands of clones, 96% were seen once, and the ten largest hold about 0.12%. The CDR3 has 15 residues. V gave up 5 bases and J gave up 2 bases, with 13 bases separating them. Germline V gives CDR1 LNHDA, CDR2 SQIVND (reference sequence). Naive CD8 cells, CD45RO-negative and positively selected for CCR7, excluded terminally differentiated effector memory CD45RA+ cells.

V is TRBV19 and J is TRBJ1-5; maybe TRBD1 (6 bases). This sequence originates from a woman in her 30s in good health. Sample: naive CD8+ T cells sorted from blood. The CDR3 loop reads CASSPLRQGNQPQHF. The CDR3 DNA is TGTGCCAGTAGTCCTCTTAGACAGGGCAATCAGCCCCAGCATTTT.